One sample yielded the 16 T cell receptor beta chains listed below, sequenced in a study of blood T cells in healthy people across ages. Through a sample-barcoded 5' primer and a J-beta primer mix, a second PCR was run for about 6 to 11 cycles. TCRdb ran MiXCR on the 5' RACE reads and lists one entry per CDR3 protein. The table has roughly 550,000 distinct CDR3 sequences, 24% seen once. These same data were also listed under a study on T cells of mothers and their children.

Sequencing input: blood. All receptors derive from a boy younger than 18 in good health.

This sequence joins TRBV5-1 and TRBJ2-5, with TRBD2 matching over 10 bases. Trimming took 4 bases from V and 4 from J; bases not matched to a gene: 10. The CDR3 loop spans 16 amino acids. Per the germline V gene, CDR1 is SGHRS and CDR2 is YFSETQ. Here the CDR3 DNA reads TGCGCCAGCAGCCCCAGCGGGAGGGCCGATTTAGAGACCCAGTACTTC. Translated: CASSPSGRADLETQYF.

The CDR3 region has the DNA TGCAGTGCTAGAATGCCGATAGACTATGGCTACACCTTC. Translated: CSARMPIDYGYTF. This chain connects TRBV20-1 to TRBJ1-2; no clear D gene. CDR3 length: 13 amino acids. With 2 bases removed from V and 3 bases from J, the gap between germline ends came to 10 bases. Germline CDR1 reads DFQATT; CDR2 reads SNEGSKA (reference sequence).

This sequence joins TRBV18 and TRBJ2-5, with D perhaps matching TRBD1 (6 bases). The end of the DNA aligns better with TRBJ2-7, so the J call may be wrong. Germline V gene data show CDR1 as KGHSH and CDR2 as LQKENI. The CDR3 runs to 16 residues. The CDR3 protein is CASSRWGRRRTGEQYF. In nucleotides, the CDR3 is TGTGCCAGCTCTAGGTGGGGGCGGCGGCGTACTGGCGAGCAGTACTTC.

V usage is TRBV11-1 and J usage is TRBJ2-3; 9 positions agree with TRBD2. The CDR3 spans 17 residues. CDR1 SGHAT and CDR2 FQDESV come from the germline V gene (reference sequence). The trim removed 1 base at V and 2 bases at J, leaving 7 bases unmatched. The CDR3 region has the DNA TGTGCCAGCAGCTTAGAGCCGGCGGGGGGGCACACAGATACGCAGTATTTT. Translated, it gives CASSLEPAGGHTDTQYF.

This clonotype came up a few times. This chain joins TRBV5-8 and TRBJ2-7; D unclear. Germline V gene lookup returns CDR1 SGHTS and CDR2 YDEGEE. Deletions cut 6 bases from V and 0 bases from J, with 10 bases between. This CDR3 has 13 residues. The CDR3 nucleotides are TGTGCCAGCACTCCGGGTGTCTCCTACGAGCAGTACTTC. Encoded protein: CASTPGVSYEQYF.

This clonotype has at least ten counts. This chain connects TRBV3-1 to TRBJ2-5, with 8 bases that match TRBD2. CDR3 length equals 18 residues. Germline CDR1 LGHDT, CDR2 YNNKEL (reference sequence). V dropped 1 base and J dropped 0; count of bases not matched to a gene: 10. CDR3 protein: CASSQGRWSGSDQETQYF. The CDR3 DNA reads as TGTGCCAGCAGCCAAGGGAGATGGAGCGGGAGTGACCAAGAGACCCAGTACTTC.

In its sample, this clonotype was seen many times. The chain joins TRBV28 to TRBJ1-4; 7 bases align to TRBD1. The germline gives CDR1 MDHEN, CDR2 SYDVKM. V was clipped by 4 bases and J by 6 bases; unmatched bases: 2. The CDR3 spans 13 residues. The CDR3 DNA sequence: TGTGCCAGCAGTTCTACAGGGGATGAAAAACTGTTTTTT. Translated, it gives CASSSTGDEKLFF.

In nucleotides, the CDR3 is TGTGCCAGCAGCCCCGGGACAGGGGTTACGAACACTGAAGCTTTCTTT. Protein: CASSPGTGVTNTEAFF. This chain uses TRBV7-6 with TRBJ1-1, with 10 nucleotides matching TRBD1. Germline values: CDR1 SGHVS, CDR2 FNYEAQ. The ends lost 5 bases at V and 1 base at J; junction bases unmatched: 7. CDR3 length: 16 residues.

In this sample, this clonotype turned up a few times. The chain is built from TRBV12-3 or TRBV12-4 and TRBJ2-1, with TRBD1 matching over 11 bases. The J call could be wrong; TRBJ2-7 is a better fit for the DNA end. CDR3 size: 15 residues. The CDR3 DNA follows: TGTGCCAGCAGACAATCCGGGACAGGGGGCTACGAGCAGTACTTC. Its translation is CASRQSGTGGYEQYF.

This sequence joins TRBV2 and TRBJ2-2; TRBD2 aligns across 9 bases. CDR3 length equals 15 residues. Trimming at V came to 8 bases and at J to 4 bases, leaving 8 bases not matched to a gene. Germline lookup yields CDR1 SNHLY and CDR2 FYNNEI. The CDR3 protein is CASFTIAGATGELFF. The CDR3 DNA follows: TGTGCCAGCTTCACAATAGCGGGAGCCACCGGGGAGCTGTTTTTT.

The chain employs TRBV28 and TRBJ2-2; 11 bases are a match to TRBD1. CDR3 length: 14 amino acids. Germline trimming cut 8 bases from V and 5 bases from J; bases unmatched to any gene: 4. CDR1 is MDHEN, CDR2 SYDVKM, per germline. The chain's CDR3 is CASLRDRGTGELFF. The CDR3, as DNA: TGTGCCAGCTTGCGGGACAGGGGGACCGGGGAGCTGTTTTTT.

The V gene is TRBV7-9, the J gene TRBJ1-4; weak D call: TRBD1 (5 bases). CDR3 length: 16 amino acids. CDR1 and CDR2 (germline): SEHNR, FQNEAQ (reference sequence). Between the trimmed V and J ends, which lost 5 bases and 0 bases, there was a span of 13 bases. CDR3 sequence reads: CASSASGGPTNEKLFF. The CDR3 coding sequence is TGTGCCAGCAGCGCAAGCGGGGGTCCAACTAATGAAAAACTGTTTTTT.

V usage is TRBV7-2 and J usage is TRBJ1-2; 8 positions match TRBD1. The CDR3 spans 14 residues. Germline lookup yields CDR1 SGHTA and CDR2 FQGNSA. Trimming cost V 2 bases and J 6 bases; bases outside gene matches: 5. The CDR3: CASSLTAGGHGYTF. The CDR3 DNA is TGTGCCAGCAGCTTAACGGCAGGGGGCCATGGCTACACCTTC.

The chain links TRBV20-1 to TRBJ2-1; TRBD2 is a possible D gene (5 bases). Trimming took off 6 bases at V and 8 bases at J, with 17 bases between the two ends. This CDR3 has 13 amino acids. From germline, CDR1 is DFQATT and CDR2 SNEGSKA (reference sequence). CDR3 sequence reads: CSAPGTLWYEQFF. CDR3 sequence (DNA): TGCAGTGCACCGGGAACTTTATGGTATGAGCAGTTCTTC.

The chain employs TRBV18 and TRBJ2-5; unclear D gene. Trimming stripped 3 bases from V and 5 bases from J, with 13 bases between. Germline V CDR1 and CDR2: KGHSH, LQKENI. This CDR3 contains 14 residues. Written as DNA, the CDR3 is TGTGCCAGCTCACCCATCCGAAGGGATGAGACCCAGTACTTC. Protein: CASSPIRRDETQYF.

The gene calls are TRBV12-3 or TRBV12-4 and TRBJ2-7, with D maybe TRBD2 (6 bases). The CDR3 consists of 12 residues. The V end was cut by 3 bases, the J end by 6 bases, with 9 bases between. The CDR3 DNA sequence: TGTGCCAGCAGTTTGTTGCGGGGCGAGCAGTACTTC. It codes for CASSLLRGEQYF.